Following are 6 T cell receptor beta chains from one sample sequenced in a study of somatic mutations in cytotoxic T cells in rheumatoid arthritis. The method was immunoSEQ multiplex PCR; TCRdb's version includes in-frame clones alone and lacks a portion of them. The sample shows 20,000 to 25,000 clones, 70% to 90% of them seen only once. The sequenced sample was CD8+ T cells sorted from blood. The source of these receptors is a woman between 50 and 59 years old in good health.

The V call is TRBV19, the J call TRBJ1-5; D unresolved. V lost 6 bases and J 4 bases, leaving 19 bases between the germline ends. The CDR3 runs 16 residues. CDR1 is LNHDA and CDR2 is SQIVND in the germline V gene (reference sequence). The CDR3, as DNA: TGTGCCAGTAGCACAATCGGGTCCCTCACTAATCAGCCCCAGCATTTT. Its protein is CASSTIGSLTNQPQHF.

The chain recombines TRBV27 with TRBJ2-3; TRBD1 or TRBD2 may be the D gene (6 bases each). The CDR3 sequence is 13 residues long. V lost 2 bases, J lost 6 bases, and 9 bases lay in between. The germline CDR1 and CDR2 sequences are MNHEY and SMNVEV (reference sequence). CDR3 in DNA: TGTGCCAGCAGTTTAAGGGGGGTGGATACGCAGTATTTT. Its protein product is CASSLRGVDTQYF.

The chain couples TRBV6-4 to TRBJ2-5; D gene ambiguous. The CDR3 covers 12 residues. The germline gives CDR1 MRHNA, CDR2 SNTAGT. The V and J ends lost 2 bases and 5 bases respectively, with 6 bases between them. CDR3 sequence: CASSDGEETQYF. The CDR3, as DNA: TGTGCCAGCAGTGACGGAGAGGAGACCCAGTACTTC.

V is TRBV28 and J is TRBJ1-1; TRBD1 is a possible D gene (5 bases). Between the trimmed V and J ends, which lost 6 bases and 1 base, there was a span of 15 bases. The length of the CDR3 is 15 residues. Germline values: CDR1 MDHEN, CDR2 SYDVKM. As DNA, the CDR3 is TGTGCCAGCAGGGGTGCCGGGGGGTCGAACACTGAAGCTTTCTTT. It yields the protein CASRGAGGSNTEAFF.

V usage is TRBV6-5 and J usage is TRBJ1-6; TRBD1 aligns across 10 bases. Germline V gene sequence: CDR1 MNHEY, CDR2 SVGAGI. This CDR3 comprises 16 residues. V was pared by 4 bases and J by 7 bases, with 7 bases of the junction left unmatched. The CDR3 region is CASSLGTGDSNSPLHF. CDR3 nucleotide sequence: TGTGCCAGCAGTTTGGGGACAGGGGACTCAAATTCACCCCTCCACTTT.

The J gene is TRBJ1-1, the V gene TRBV5-1, with TRBD1 matching 12 bases. With V trimmed by 4 bases and J by 4 bases, 2 bases remained unmatched. Germline CDR1 is SGHRS and CDR2 is YFSETQ. This CDR3 spans 14 amino acids. CDR3 loop: CASSEGQGATEAFF. In DNA form, the CDR3 reads TGCGCCAGCAGCGAGGGACAGGGGGCCACTGAAGCTTTCTTT.